Shown below are 25 T cell receptor beta chains from a single sample sequenced in a study of blood T cell repertoires in COVID-19. The repertoire was sequenced with immunoSEQ multiplex PCR; TCRdb's copy has only in-frame clones and lacks some. This table holds about 210,000 clones, 80% to 85% found once. The sample was PBMCs or T cells enriched from blood (not recorded which). The source of these receptors is a woman in her 50s with acute COVID-19.

CDR3 in amino acids: CASSRPSELSYEQYF. The DNA for the CDR3 is TGTGCCAGCAGCCGTCCCAGCGAACTCTCCTACGAGCAGTACTTC. The chain recombines TRBV11-3 with TRBJ2-7; D gene ambiguous. This CDR3 is built from 15 residues. Between the trimmed V and J ends, which lost 5 bases and 0 bases, there was a span of 14 bases. Germline loops: CDR1 SGHNT, CDR2 YENEEA.

V usage is TRBV7-9 and J usage is TRBJ2-1, with D hard to call. The CDR3 length is 14 residues. The V end was cut by 5 bases, the J end by 6 bases, with 14 bases between. Germline V CDR1 and CDR2: SEHNR, FQNEAQ (reference sequence). CDR3 sequence: CASSLDPAANEQFF. The DNA of the CDR3 is TGTGCCAGCAGCCTCGACCCGGCGGCCAATGAGCAGTTCTTC. The full variable domain, completed using reference TRBV7-9 and TRBJ2-1, is DTGVSQNPRHKITKRGQNVTFRCDPISEHNRLYWYRQTLGQGPEFLTYFQNEAQLEKSRLLSDRFSAERPKGSFSTLEIQRTEQGDSAMYLCASSLDPAANEQFFGPGTRLTVL.

This clone occurred a few times. The chain carries TRBV7-2 and TRBJ2-1, with TRBD2 identical over 8 bases. There are 15 residues in the CDR3. Germline V gene data show CDR1 as SGHTA and CDR2 as FQGNSA. V lost 6 bases, J lost 4 bases, and 8 bases stayed unmatched. DNA for the CDR3: TGTGCCAGCAGACCGGCGGGGGGCGGGTACAATGAGCAGTTCTTC. Translation: CASRPAGGGYNEQFF.

The rearrangement uses TRBV30 and TRBJ1-3; perhaps TRBD1 as D (6 bases). From germline, CDR1 is GTSNPN and CDR2 SVGIG (reference sequence). V shed 5 bases and J shed 3 bases, with 23 bases lying between them. CDR3 size: 17 residues. The CDR3 DNA is TGTGCCTGGGCCCACGGGGGGGCCTACTGGTTTGGAAACACCATATATTTT. Amino acid sequence: CAWAHGGAYWFGNTIYF.

The gene calls are TRBV5-1 and TRBJ2-3; D possibly corresponds to TRBD2 (6 bases). The CDR3 is 15 amino acids. The V end lost 2 bases, the J end lost 3 bases, and 13 bases lay between the germline ends. Germline V gene data show CDR1 as SGHRS and CDR2 as YFSETQ. CDR3 sequence: CASSLNRLGTDTQYF. The CDR3 region has the DNA TGCGCCAGCAGCTTAAACCGACTAGGGACAGATACGCAGTATTTT. Supplemented by reference TRBV5-1 and TRBJ2-3, the full variable domain reads KAGVTQTPRYLIKTRGQQVTLSCSPISGHRSVSWYQQTPGQGLQFLFEYFSETQRNKGNFPGRFSGRQFSNSRSEMNVSTLELGDSALYLCASSLNRLGTDTQYFGPGTRLTVL.

This clone came up once. The V gene is TRBV25-1, the J gene TRBJ2-1; 13 positions match TRBD2. The CDR3 runs to 17 residues. V shed 1 base, J shed 4 bases, and the junction held 4 bases outside the gene matches. Germline CDR1 is MGHDK and CDR2 is SYGVNS. The CDR3 protein is CASSEWTSGRTYNEQFF. In DNA, the CDR3 is TGTGCCAGCAGTGAATGGACTAGCGGGAGAACTTACAATGAGCAGTTCTTC. The full variable domain, rest sourced from reference TRBV25-1 and TRBJ2-1, is EADIYQTPRYLVIGTGKKITLECSQTMGHDKMYWYQQDPGMELHLIHYSYGVNSTEKGDLSSESTVSRIRTEHFPLTLESARPSHTSQYLCASSEWTSGRTYNEQFFGPGTRLTVL.

The rearrangement uses TRBV12-3 or TRBV12-4 and TRBJ2-7; D gene uncertain. The CDR3 has 11 amino acids. Trimming left V 7 bases short and J 3 bases short, with 7 bases between. CDR3 protein: CASTKSYEQYF. The CDR3 DNA sequence: TGTGCCAGCACCAAGAGCTACGAGCAGTACTTC.

V usage is TRBV18 and J usage is TRBJ1-2; 8 nucleotides agree with TRBD1. J lost 5 bases, V lost 4 bases, and 6 bases had no gene match. Per germline, CDR1 KGHSH and CDR2 LQKENI. The CDR3 has 14 residues. The CDR3: CASSQQGVVYGYTF. CDR3 in DNA: TGTGCCAGCTCACAACAGGGGGTGGTGTATGGCTACACCTTC.

This clone was observed once. The genes are TRBV29-1 and TRBJ1-5; D may be TRBD1 (5 bases). The CDR3 contains 15 residues. The germline gives CDR1 SQVTM, CDR2 ANQGSEA. Trimming shortened V by 6 bases and J by 11 bases, and 26 bases separated the two germline ends. CDR3 in DNA: TGCAGCGTAGTGGCAGGGAACCTAGGGCAATCAGCCCAGCATTTT. Translation gives CSVVAGNLGQSAQHF.

The rearrangement links TRBV5-1 to TRBJ1-1; no clear D gene. Per germline, CDR1 SGHRS and CDR2 YFSETQ. V was cut by 2 bases and J by 4 bases, with 6 bases left in between. The CDR3 spans 12 residues. The CDR3 region is CASSFEGTEAFF. CDR3 nucleotides: TGCGCCAGCAGCTTCGAGGGCACTGAAGCTTTCTTT.

The V and J genes are TRBV5-1 and TRBJ2-7; D is unclear. Trimming cost V 0 bases and J 6 bases, with 10 bases left between them. The CDR3 is 13 amino acids. Germline V gene lookup returns CDR1 SGHRS and CDR2 YFSETQ. The CDR3 here is CASSLGYRSEQYF. DNA for the CDR3: TGCGCCAGCAGCTTGGGGTATCGGAGCGAGCAGTACTTC. The full variable domain, its missing parts supplied by reference TRBV5-1 and TRBJ2-7, is KAGVTQTPRYLIKTRGQQVTLSCSPISGHRSVSWYQQTPGQGLQFLFEYFSETQRNKGNFPGRFSGRQFSNSRSEMNVSTLELGDSALYLCASSLGYRSEQYFGPGTRLTVT.

The chain joins TRBV7-2 to TRBJ2-7; 7 positions agree with TRBD1. The CDR3 covers 16 residues. The germline CDR1 and CDR2 sequences are SGHTA and FQGNSA. V dropped 4 bases and J dropped 4; count of bases not matched to a gene: 13. Written as DNA, the CDR3 is TGTGCCAGCAGCTCCGACCCCTACCGGGACAGATACGAGCAGTACTTC. Its translation is CASSSDPYRDRYEQYF.

In this sample, this clone turned up a few times. This rearrangement joins TRBV27 to TRBJ2-1; 8 nucleotides match TRBD2. V was pared by 10 bases and J by 7 bases, with 9 bases of the junction left unmatched. The CDR3 extends over 13 amino acids. The germline V gene encodes CDR1 MNHEY and CDR2 SMNVEV (reference sequence). The chain's CDR3 is CATRGTGGNEQFF. CDR3 DNA: TGTGCCACCAGGGGAACGGGGGGGAATGAGCAGTTCTTC.

J is TRBJ2-1 and V is TRBV28; TRBD1 matches at 12 bases. V lost 6 bases and J lost 7; bases outside the gene matches: 7. The germline V gene has CDR1 MDHEN and CDR2 SYDVKM. This CDR3 is built from 15 residues. The CDR3 DNA follows: TGTGCCAGCAGCCCGGGACAGGGGGCGCAGAATGAGCAGTTCTTC. It translates to CASSPGQGAQNEQFF.

J is TRBJ2-5 and V is TRBV6-2 or TRBV6-3; D is uncertain. This CDR3 is built from 12 residues. CDR1 is MNHEY and CDR2 is SVGEGT in the germline V gene. The germline V and J ends were trimmed by 0 bases and 7 bases, with 6 bases remaining between them. The CDR3 nucleotides read TGTGCCAGCAGTTACTCCTCAGGGACCCAGTACTTC. Translation: CASSYSSGTQYF.

The sample holds one count of this clone. The chain is built from TRBV4-1 and TRBJ2-1; TRBD2 aligns across 7 bases. This CDR3 has 18 residues. Germline-derived CDR1 and CDR2 are MGHRA and YSYEKL. V was pared by 0 bases and J by 0 bases, with 8 bases of the junction left unmatched. The CDR3 reads CASSQDTERGSSYNEQFF. In DNA form, the CDR3 reads TGCGCCAGCAGCCAAGATACGGAGCGGGGCAGCTCCTACAATGAGCAGTTCTTC.

The chain joins TRBV30 to TRBJ2-5; perhaps TRBD1 as D (6 bases). Germline V gives CDR1 GTSNPN, CDR2 SVGIG (reference sequence). The CDR3 is 15 amino acids. V lost 2 bases and J 5 bases, leaving 18 bases between the germline ends. In DNA form, the CDR3 reads TGTGCCTGGAGTTCAACCAGGGGAATGGAGGAGACCCAGTACTTC. Protein product: CAWSSTRGMEETQYF.

In this sample, this clone turned up a few times. This chain uses TRBV29-1 with TRBJ2-1, with D perhaps matching TRBD1 (6 bases). CDR1 and CDR2 from the germline V gene are SQVTM and ANQGSEA. Trimming removed 6 bases from V and 12 bases from J, with 24 bases in between. This CDR3 has 14 residues. The CDR3 region is CSVLDSSLSRGQFF. Written as DNA, the CDR3 is TGCAGCGTATTGGACAGCAGCCTAAGTAGGGGGCAGTTCTTC.

This rearrangement joins TRBV30 to TRBJ2-3, with TRBD2 matching 15 bases. The CDR3 is made up of 15 amino acids. V was clipped by 3 bases and J by 6 bases; unmatched bases: 4. Looked up from germline, CDR1 is GTSNPN and CDR2 is SVGIG (reference sequence). The CDR3 loop is CAWSGLAGGLDTQYF. The CDR3 nucleotides are TGTGCCTGGAGCGGACTAGCGGGAGGGTTGGATACGCAGTATTTT. The whole variable domain, remainder taken from reference TRBV30 and TRBJ2-3, is SQTIHQWPATLVQPVGSPLSLECTVEGTSNPNLYWYRQAAGRGLQLLFYSVGIGQISSEVPQNLSASRPQDRQFILSSKKLLLSDSGFYLCAWSGLAGGLDTQYFGPGTRLTVL.

The chain couples TRBV20-1 to TRBJ2-3; D perhaps matches TRBD2 (6 bases). Per the germline V gene, CDR1 is DFQATT and CDR2 is SNEGSKA (reference sequence). There are 10 residues in the CDR3. The V end was cut by 5 bases, the J end by 9 bases, with 9 bases between. The CDR3 region is CSAPSGTQYF. For the CDR3, the DNA is TGCAGTGCTCCGAGCGGGACGCAGTATTTT.

As DNA, the CDR3 is TGTGCCAGCAGTTACTCGTCAACTGGTTGGTCCTACGAGCAGTACTTC. This sequence encodes CASSYSSTGWSYEQYF. The chain carries TRBV6-2 or TRBV6-3 and TRBJ2-7; D remains ambiguous. The CDR3 extends over 16 amino acids. The germline V and J ends were trimmed by 0 bases and 1 base, with 13 bases remaining between them. The germline V gene encodes CDR1 MNHEY and CDR2 SVGEGT.

This chain links TRBV19 with TRBJ2-1; D is possibly TRBD2 (5 bases). This CDR3 has 15 amino acids. Germline values: CDR1 LNHDA, CDR2 SQIVND (reference sequence). V lost 3 bases to trimming and J lost 10 bases, with 19 bases between them. CDR3 loop: CASSIRGEWGVEQFF. Here the CDR3 DNA reads TGTGCCAGTAGTATTCGGGGAGAATGGGGAGTGGAGCAGTTCTTC.

This rearrangement joins TRBV7-2 to TRBJ1-3; 7 bases match TRBD1. Per the germline V gene, CDR1 is SGHTA and CDR2 is FQGNSA. Trimming removed 1 base from V and 9 bases from J; junction bases left unmatched: 15. This CDR3 has 17 residues. The CDR3 spells CASSLGSIQGRRGTIYF. The DNA of the CDR3 is TGTGCCAGCAGCTTAGGGTCAATACAGGGGCGTAGAGGCACCATATATTTT.

This chain joins TRBV5-8 and TRBJ1-2; D uncertain. CDR1 SGHTS and CDR2 YDEGEE come from the germline V gene. The ends were cut back, 0 bases at V and 4 bases at J, with 10 bases in the middle. The CDR3 runs 14 residues. The CDR3 loop reads CASSLGRRLYGYTF. Here the CDR3 DNA reads TGTGCCAGCAGCTTGGGAAGGAGACTCTATGGCTACACCTTC.

This clone was picked up a small number of times. The chain joins TRBV2 to TRBJ1-1; 9 bases map to TRBD1. The germline CDR1 and CDR2 sequences are SNHLY and FYNNEI. This CDR3 spans 13 amino acids. The trim removed 7 bases at V and 6 bases at J, leaving 6 bases unmatched. The CDR3 reads CASTGQGLSEAFF. Written as DNA, the CDR3 is TGTGCCAGCACAGGACAGGGGCTTTCTGAAGCTTTCTTT.